These 5 T cell receptor beta chains share one sample of origin, sequenced in a study of blood T cell repertoires in COVID-19. The repertoire was sequenced with immunoSEQ multiplex PCR; TCRdb's copy has only in-frame clones and lacks some. The sample includes approximately 300,000 clones, roughly 90% of them seen just once. The sample consisted of PBMCs or T cells enriched from blood (not recorded which). The origin of the receptors is a woman in her thirties who had recovered from COVID-19.

This sequence joins TRBV28 and TRBJ1-5; D is possibly TRBD1 (6 bases). Germline CDR1 is MDHEN and CDR2 is SYDVKM. CDR3 size: 15 residues. With 5 bases removed from V and 3 bases from J, the gap between germline ends came to 14 bases. This chain's CDR3 is CASSLGGQFNQPQHF. CDR3 nucleotides: TGTGCCAGCAGTCTTGGAGGACAGTTCAATCAGCCCCAGCATTTT.

The genes are TRBV9 and TRBJ2-5; maybe TRBD1 (5 bases). With 4 bases removed from V and 1 base from J, the gap between germline ends came to 11 bases. The CDR3 spans 14 residues. Germline V gene sequence: CDR1 SGDLS, CDR2 YYNGEE. The CDR3 nucleotides read TGTGCCAGCAGCTCAAGACAGTCCCAAGAGACCCAGTACTTC. It codes for CASSSRQSQETQYF.

This chain links TRBV5-4 with TRBJ1-4; D unclear. Trimming took 3 bases from V and 8 from J, leaving 11 bases between them. The CDR3 extends over 13 amino acids. Germline V lookup: CDR1 SGHNT, CDR2 YYREEE (reference sequence). The CDR3: CASSSTREEKLFF. In nucleotides, the CDR3 is TGTGCCAGCAGCTCCACGAGGGAGGAAAAACTGTTTTTT.

This chain links TRBV25-1 with TRBJ2-5; D gene uncertain. This CDR3 has 14 residues. Germline assignment: CDR1 MGHDK and CDR2 SYGVNS. V lost 5 bases and J lost 4, with 14 bases in between. The CDR3 DNA sequence: TGTGCCAGCAGTCCACCGCGTCCACGAGAGACCCAGTACTTC. Its translation: CASSPPRPRETQYF. The variable domain in full, completed from reference TRBV25-1 and TRBJ2-5, reads EADIYQTPRYLVIGTGKKITLECSQTMGHDKMYWYQQDPGMELHLIHYSYGVNSTEKGDLSSESTVSRIRTEHFPLTLESARPSHTSQYLCASSPPRPRETQYFGPGTRLLVL.

This sequence joins TRBV6-5 and TRBJ2-3; 10 bases map to TRBD2. Per the germline V gene, CDR1 is MNHEY and CDR2 is SVGAGI. Trimming took 2 bases from V and 2 from J; bases not matched to a gene: 4. The CDR3 is 16 amino acids. The CDR3 is CASSYVAGGLTDTQYF. The CDR3, as DNA: TGTGCCAGCAGTTACGTAGCGGGAGGTCTCACAGATACGCAGTATTTT.